Listed below are T cell receptor beta chains from one sample, sequenced in a study of T cells in localized non-small cell lung cancer. Method: immunoSEQ multiplex PCR; TCRdb's copy keeps in-frame clones and lacks some. The table lists some 50,000 clones, 81% of them singletons, with roughly 15% in the top ten. The sample was peripheral blood mononuclear cells, taken before any cancer treatment. These receptors were taken from a man aged 35-75 years with stage III lung adenocarcinoma. Each CDR3 is given with its conserved first and last residue. A D gene is named only where the DNA matches it firmly. Not every row has a clone size; where given, it reads once, few, many or a size class.

TRBJ2-1	-	once	TRBV6-5	CASSSTYNEQFF	TGTGCCAGCAGTTCGACCTACAATGAGCAGTTCTTC
TRBJ1-5	-	few	TRBV19	CASGGPYNQPQHF	TGTGCCAGTGGGGGCCCCTACAATCAGCCCCAGCATTTT
TRBJ2-7	TRBD1	-	TRBV5-4	CASSLPGQEYEQYF	TGTGCCAGCAGCTTGCCGGGACAGGAGTACGAGCAGTACTTC
TRBJ2-7	-	-	TRBV5-4	CASSLNPAEQYF	TGTGCCAGCAGCTTGAATCCGGCCGAGCAGTACTTC
TRBJ2-7	-	-	TRBV15	CATSPTRERVYEQYF	TGTGCCACCAGCCCCACCCGGGAGCGGGTCTACGAGCAGTACTTC
TRBJ1-1	-	-	TRBV6-1	CASSEFTAEAFF	TGTGCCAGCAGTGAATTCACAGCTGAAGCTTTCTTT
TRBJ2-5	TRBD1	once	TRBV7-7	CASSLGNPGGTQYF	TGTGCCAGCAGCTTAGGGAATCCAGGGGGGACCCAGTACTTC
TRBJ2-2	-	-	TRBV27	CASSSRSQTGELFF	TGTGCCAGCAGTTCCCGAAGCCAGACCGGGGAGCTGTTTTTT
TRBJ1-5	-	few	TRBV30	CAWSVQGGQPQHF	TGTGCCTGGAGTGTACAGGGTGGTCAGCCCCAGCATTTT
TRBJ2-2	-	-	TRBV5-1	CASSLEGPHGTGELFF	TGCGCCAGCAGCTTAGAGGGCCCTCACGGCACCGGGGAGCTGTTTTTT
TRBJ2-1	-	-	TRBV27	CASSLSSGNEQFF	TGTGCCAGCAGTTTAAGCTCGGGGAATGAGCAGTTCTTC
TRBJ2-1	-	-	TRBV19	CASSIDGTGEVNEQFF	TGTGCCAGTAGTATCGACGGGACGGGGGAGGTGAATGAGCAGTTCTTC
TRBJ2-7	-	-	TRBV2	CASTYSYEQYF	TGTGCCAGCACGTACTCCTACGAGCAGTACTTC
TRBJ1-2	TRBD1	-	TRBV29-1	CSAWDSGSNYGYTF	TGCTCCGCCTGGGACAGCGGATCTAACTATGGCTACACCTTC
TRBJ2-7	-	-	TRBV5-1	CASSYAGPYEQYF	TGCGCCAGCAGCTATGCGGGGCCCTACGAGCAGTACTTC
TRBJ2-2	-	-	TRBV5-1	CASSGEPNTGELFF	TGCGCCAGCAGCGGGGAGCCAAACACCGGGGAGCTGTTTTTT
TRBJ2-7	-	-	TRBV5-1	CASSLDRRGNSPYEQYF	TGCGCCAGCAGCTTGGACCGGAGGGGCAATTCCCCCTACGAGCAGTACTTC
TRBJ2-7	-	-	TRBV29-1	CSVEAGPGEQYF	TGCAGCGTTGAAGCGGGGCCGGGCGAGCAGTACTTC
TRBJ2-7	TRBD2	once	TRBV19	CASSFRRTSGGPSSYEQYF	TGTGCCAGTAGTTTTCGCCGGACTAGCGGGGGCCCTAGCTCCTACGAGCAGTACTTC
TRBJ2-7	-	few	TRBV10-1	CASSPGLGAFAEGEQYF	TGCGCCAGCAGTCCTGGCTTAGGTGCGTTCGCTGAGGGCGAGCAGTACTTC
TRBJ2-3	TRBD1	-	TRBV25-1	CASSAPGTAFIALDTQYF	TGTGCCAGCAGTGCCCCCGGGACAGCATTCATCGCATTGGATACGCAGTATTTT
TRBJ2-7	TRBD1	once	TRBV5-1	CASSPDRGFVPQQYF	TGCGCCAGCAGCCCTGACAGGGGATTCGTCCCGCAGCAGTACTTC
TRBJ1-6	-	-	TRBV5-1	CASSLGGTYNSPLHF	TGCGCCAGCAGCTTAGGGGGGACGTATAATTCACCCCTCCACTTT
TRBJ2-3	-	-	TRBV10-3	CAISGPGAERGYTDTQYF	TGTGCCATCAGTGGCCCGGGGGCGGAAAGGGGATACACAGATACGCAGTATTTT
TRBJ2-1	-	once	TRBV6-1	CASSGGWSNEQFF	TGTGCCAGCAGTGGCGGATGGTCCAATGAGCAGTTCTTC
TRBJ2-2	TRBD2	medium-sized	TRBV6-4	CASSTSGDTGELFF	TGTGCCAGCAGTACTAGCGGGGACACCGGGGAGCTGTTTTTT
TRBJ1-1	-	-	TRBV5-1	CASSLGQPNTEAFF	TGCGCCAGCAGCTTGGGACAGCCGAACACTGAAGCTTTCTTT
TRBJ2-3	-	-	TRBV5-1	CASSWSGGGTDTQYF	TGCGCCAGCTCTTGGTCGGGGGGCGGCACAGATACGCAGTATTTT
TRBJ2-2	-	-	TRBV14	CASSQAAARTNTGELFF	TGTGCCAGCAGCCAAGCCGCAGCTAGGACCAACACCGGGGAGCTGTTTTTT
TRBJ1-2	-	-	TRBV5-1	CASSLGQNYGYTF	TGCGCCAGCAGCTTGGGGCAGAACTATGGCTACACCTTC
TRBJ2-7	-	-	TRBV5-4	CASSSTSYEQYF	TGTGCCAGCAGCTCTACTAGCTACGAGCAGTACTTC
TRBJ2-2	TRBD2	-	TRBV13	CASSLKRGAINTGELFF	TGTGCCAGCAGCTTGAAGCGGGGGGCCATTAACACCGGGGAGCTGTTTTTT
TRBJ2-7	TRBD1	few	TRBV19	CASSVQGEANEQYF	TGTGCCAGTAGCGTCCAGGGGGAAGCGAACGAGCAGTACTTC
TRBJ1-2	TRBD1	few	TRBV5-1	CASSSTGQAIYGYTF	TGCGCCAGCAGCTCGACGGGACAGGCAATCTATGGCTACACCTTC
TRBJ2-7	-	-	TRBV6-5	CASSSFYEQYF	TGTGCCAGCAGTTCGTTCTACGAGCAGTACTTC
TRBJ2-1	-	-	TRBV5-4	CASSPENRPYNEQFF	TGTGCCAGCAGCCCTGAAAATCGGCCCTACAATGAGCAGTTCTTC
TRBJ2-6	TRBD1	-	TRBV10-3	CAITGRGTGANVLTF	TGTGCCATCACGGGCAGGGGGACTGGGGCCAACGTCCTGACTTTC
TRBJ2-2	TRBD1	-	TRBV5-1	CASSLGTGQGWTGELFF	TGCGCCAGCAGCTTGGGAACGGGACAGGGATGGACCGGGGAGCTGTTTTTT
TRBJ1-2	-	-	TRBV9	CASSTTGYGYTF	TGTGCCAGCAGCACCACAGGGTATGGCTACACCTTC
TRBJ1-1	TRBD1	-	TRBV11-1	CASSMHRGATEAFF	TGTGCCAGCAGCATGCACAGGGGTGCCACTGAAGCTTTCTTT
TRBJ2-3	-	few	TRBV6-6	CASTLWHPDTQYF	TGTGCCAGCACCCTTTGGCATCCAGATACGCAGTATTTT
TRBJ1-1	-	-	TRBV6-1	CASKWGWVENTEAFF	TGTGCCAGCAAGTGGGGGTGGGTAGAAAACACTGAAGCTTTCTTT
TRBJ2-2	-	-	TRBV7-9	CASSHGDTGELFF	TGTGCCAGCAGCCATGGCGACACCGGGGAGCTGTTTTTT
TRBJ2-3	-	-	TRBV11-2	CASSQMGGPTDTQYF	TGTGCCAGCAGCCAAATGGGGGGGCCAACAGATACGCAGTATTTT
TRBJ2-1	-	-	TRBV5-6	CASSLFRGLEQFF	TGTGCCAGCAGCTTGTTCAGGGGCCTAGAGCAGTTCTTC
TRBJ1-5	TRBD1	-	TRBV7-8	CASSVRDRGDQPQHF	TGTGCCAGCAGCGTCCGGGACAGGGGAGATCAGCCCCAGCATTTT
TRBJ1-3	TRBD1	once	TRBV7-6	CASSTRTGLFSGNTIYF	TGTGCCAGCAGCACGCGGACAGGGCTATTCTCTGGAAACACCATATATTTT
TRBJ1-3	-	-	TRBV5-1	CASSLGRTSGNTIYF	TGCGCCAGCAGCTTGGGGCGAACCTCTGGAAACACCATATATTTT
TRBJ1-1	-	-	TRBV29-1	CSVEETYRDTEAFF	TGCAGCGTTGAAGAAACCTACAGGGACACTGAAGCTTTCTTT
TRBJ2-6	-	once	TRBV9	CASSVGSGANVLTF	TGTGCCAGCAGCGTAGGGTCTGGGGCCAACGTCCTGACTTTC
TRBJ1-4	-	-	TRBV2	CASRRPAGNEKLFF	TGTGCCAGCAGACGGCCGGCTGGAAATGAAAAACTGTTTTTT
TRBJ1-5	-	-	TRBV5-1	CASSLATGPDQPQHF	TGCGCCAGCAGCTTGGCAACGGGGCCGGATCAGCCCCAGCATTTT
TRBJ2-1	TRBD1	-	TRBV4-2	CASSPAGGSYNEQFF	TGTGCCAGCAGCCCGGCAGGGGGCTCGTACAATGAGCAGTTCTTC
TRBJ1-2	TRBD1	-	TRBV30	CAWSGTGTIYGYTF	TGTGCCTGGAGTGGGACAGGTACTATCTATGGCTACACCTTC
TRBJ2-3	TRBD2	-	TRBV27	CASRPWGSGGASTDTQYF	TGTGCCAGCAGGCCCTGGGGGAGCGGGGGGGCTAGCACAGATACGCAGTATTTT